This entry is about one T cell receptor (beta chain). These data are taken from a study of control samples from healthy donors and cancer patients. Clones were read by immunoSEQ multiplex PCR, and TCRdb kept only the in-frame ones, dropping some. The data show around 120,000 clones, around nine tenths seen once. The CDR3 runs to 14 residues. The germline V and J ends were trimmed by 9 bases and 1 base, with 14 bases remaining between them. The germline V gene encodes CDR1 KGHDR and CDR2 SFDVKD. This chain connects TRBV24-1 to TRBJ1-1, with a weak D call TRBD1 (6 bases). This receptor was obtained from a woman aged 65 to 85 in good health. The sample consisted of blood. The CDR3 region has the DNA TGTGCCACCGCGGACAGTCGGGGGAACACTGAAGCTTTCTTT. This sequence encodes CATADSRGNTEAFF.